This T cell receptor (beta chain) was recovered during a study of cytomegalovirus exposure and HLA in healthy donors. The overall study: Out of about 170 million T cells, an earlier analysis found over 90 million unique TCR beta sequences in total.

Study-wide points: HLA alleles were associated with some 17,000 TCR beta sequences in a later analysis at 0.05 false discovery rate. Among TCR beta chains, those listed as cytomegalovirus-associated numbered approximately 150.

Concerning this clone itself: Its antigen is not known.

In the PCR, 60 Vbeta and 13 Jbeta primers were used. Libraries were prepared by immunoSEQ multiplex PCR; TCRdb keeps only in-frame clonotypes and omits some of them. The sample consists of roughly 100,000 clones, around 77% of them appearing once. The sample was PBMCs. The sequence was obtained from a male donor in good health and CMV-seropositive.

CDR3 bases: TGTGCCAGCAGCTCCGGACAGGGTTCCTACAATGAGCAGTTCTTC. It is translated as CASSSGQGSYNEQFF. The V gene is TRBV7-3, the J gene TRBJ2-1; 8 positions match TRBD1. With 4 bases clipped from V and 1 base from J, the junction kept 3 bases outside the gene matches. Germline CDR1 SGHTA, CDR2 FQGTGA. The CDR3 consists of 15 residues.